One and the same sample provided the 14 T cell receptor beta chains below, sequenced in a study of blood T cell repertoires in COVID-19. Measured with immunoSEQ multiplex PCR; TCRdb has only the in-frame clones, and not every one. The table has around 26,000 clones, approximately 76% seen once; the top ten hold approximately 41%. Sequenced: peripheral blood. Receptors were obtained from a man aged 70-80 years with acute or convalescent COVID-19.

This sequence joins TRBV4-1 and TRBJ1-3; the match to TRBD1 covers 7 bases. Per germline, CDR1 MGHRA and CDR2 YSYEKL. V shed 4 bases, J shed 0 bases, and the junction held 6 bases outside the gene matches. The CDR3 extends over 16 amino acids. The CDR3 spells CASSRDSRASGNTIYF. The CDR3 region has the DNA TGCGCCAGCAGCCGGGACAGCCGGGCCTCTGGAAACACCATATATTTT.

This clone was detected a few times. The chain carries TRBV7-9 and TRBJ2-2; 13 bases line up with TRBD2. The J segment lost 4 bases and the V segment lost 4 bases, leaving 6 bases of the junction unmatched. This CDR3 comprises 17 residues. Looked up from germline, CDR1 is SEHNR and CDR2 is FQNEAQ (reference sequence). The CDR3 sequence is CASSSNGLAGATGELFF. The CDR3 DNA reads TGTGCCAGCAGCTCAAATGGACTAGCGGGGGCCACCGGGGAGCTGTTTTTT.

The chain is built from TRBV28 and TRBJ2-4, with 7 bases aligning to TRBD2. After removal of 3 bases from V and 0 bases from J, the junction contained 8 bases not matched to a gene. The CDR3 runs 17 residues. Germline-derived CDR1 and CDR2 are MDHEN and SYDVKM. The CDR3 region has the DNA TGTGCCAGCAGTTTCCTGGGGGGGGAACTAGCCAAAAACATTCAGTACTTC. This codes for CASSFLGGELAKNIQYF.

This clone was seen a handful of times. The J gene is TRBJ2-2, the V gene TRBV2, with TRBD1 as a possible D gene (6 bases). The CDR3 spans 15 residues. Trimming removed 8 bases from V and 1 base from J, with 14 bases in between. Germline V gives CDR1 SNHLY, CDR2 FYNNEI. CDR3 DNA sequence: TGTGCCAGCCGTTTTGAGGGGGTGAACACCGGGGAGCTGTTTTTT. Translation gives CASRFEGVNTGELFF.

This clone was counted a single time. In DNA form, the CDR3 reads TGTGCCAGCAGCCAAGACCCCAGGAACTCCTATAATTCACCCCTCCACTTT. Amino acids: CASSQDPRNSYNSPLHF. The V and J genes are TRBV14 and TRBJ1-6; the D is unclear. The CDR3 length is 17 residues. From germline, CDR1 is SGHDN and CDR2 FVKESK. The V and J ends lost 0 bases and 0 bases respectively, with 9 bases between them. Together with reference TRBV14 and TRBJ1-6, the CDR3 gives the full variable domain: EAGVTQFPSHSVIEKGQTVTLRCDPISGHDNLYWYRRVMGKEIKFLLHFVKESKQDESGMPNNRFLAERTGGTYSTLKVQPAELEDSGVYFCASSQDPRNSYNSPLHFGNGTRLTVT.

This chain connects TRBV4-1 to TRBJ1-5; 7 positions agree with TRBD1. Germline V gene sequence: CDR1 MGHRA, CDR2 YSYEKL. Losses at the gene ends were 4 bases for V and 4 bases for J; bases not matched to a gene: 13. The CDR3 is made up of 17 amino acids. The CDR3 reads CASSPPNFDRENQPQHF. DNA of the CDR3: TGCGCCAGCAGCCCTCCTAATTTCGACAGGGAAAATCAGCCCCAGCATTTT.

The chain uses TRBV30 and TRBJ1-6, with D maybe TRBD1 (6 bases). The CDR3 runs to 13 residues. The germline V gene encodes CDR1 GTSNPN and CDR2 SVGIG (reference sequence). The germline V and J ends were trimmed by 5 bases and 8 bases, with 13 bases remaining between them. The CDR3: CAWVKGEYSPLHF. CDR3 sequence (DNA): TGTGCCTGGGTCAAGGGGGAGTATTCACCCCTCCACTTT.

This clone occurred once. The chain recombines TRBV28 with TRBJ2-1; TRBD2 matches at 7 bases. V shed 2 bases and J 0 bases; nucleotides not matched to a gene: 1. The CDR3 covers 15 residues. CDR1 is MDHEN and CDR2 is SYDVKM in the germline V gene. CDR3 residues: CASSLGRASYNEQFF. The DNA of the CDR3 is TGTGCCAGCAGTTTAGGGAGGGCCTCCTACAATGAGCAGTTCTTC.

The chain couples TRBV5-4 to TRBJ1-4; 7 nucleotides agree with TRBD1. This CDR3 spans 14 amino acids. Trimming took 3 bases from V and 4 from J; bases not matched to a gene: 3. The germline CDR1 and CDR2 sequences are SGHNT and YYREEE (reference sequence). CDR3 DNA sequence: TGTGCCAGCAGCTCTGGGACAGATAATGAAAAACTGTTTTTT. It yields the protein CASSSGTDNEKLFF. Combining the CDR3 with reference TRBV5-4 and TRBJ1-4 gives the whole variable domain ETGVTQSPTHLIKTRGQQVTLRCSSQSGHNTVSWYQQALGQGPQFIFQYYREEENGRGNFPPRFSGLQFPNYSSELNVNALELDDSALYLCASSSGTDNEKLFFGSGTQLSVL.

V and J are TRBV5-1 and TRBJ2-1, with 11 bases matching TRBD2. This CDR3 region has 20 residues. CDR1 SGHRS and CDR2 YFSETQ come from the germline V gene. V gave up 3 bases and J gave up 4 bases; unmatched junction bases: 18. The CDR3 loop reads CASSSNRVAGGRSRYNEQFF. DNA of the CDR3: TGCGCCAGCAGCTCTAACCGGGTAGCGGGGGGGCGGAGCCGTTACAATGAGCAGTTCTTC.

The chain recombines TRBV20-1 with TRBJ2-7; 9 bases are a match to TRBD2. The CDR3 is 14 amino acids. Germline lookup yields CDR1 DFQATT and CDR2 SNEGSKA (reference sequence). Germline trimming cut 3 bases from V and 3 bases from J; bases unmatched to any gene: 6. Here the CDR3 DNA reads TGCAGTGCTAGTATGGTAGCGGGAGTCTACGAGCAGTACTTC. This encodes CSASMVAGVYEQYF.

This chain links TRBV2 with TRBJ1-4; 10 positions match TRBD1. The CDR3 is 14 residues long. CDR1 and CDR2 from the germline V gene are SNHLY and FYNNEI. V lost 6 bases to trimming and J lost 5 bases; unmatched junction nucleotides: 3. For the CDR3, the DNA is TGTGCCAGCAGAGAGGGACAGGGGAATGAAAAACTGTTTTTT. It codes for CASREGQGNEKLFF.

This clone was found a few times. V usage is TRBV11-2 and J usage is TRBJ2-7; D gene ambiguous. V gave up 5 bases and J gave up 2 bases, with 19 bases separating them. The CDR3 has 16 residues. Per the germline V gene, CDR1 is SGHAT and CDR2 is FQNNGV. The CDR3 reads CASSVNTRVEAYEQYF. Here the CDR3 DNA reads TGTGCCAGCAGCGTAAACACCCGGGTAGAGGCCTACGAGCAGTACTTC. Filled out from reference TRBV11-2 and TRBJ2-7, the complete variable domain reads EAGVAQSPRYKIIEKRQSVAFWCNPISGHATLYWYQQILGQGPKLLIQFQNNGVVDDSQLPKDRFSAERLKGVDSTLKIQPAKLEDSAVYLCASSVNTRVEAYEQYFGPGTRLTVT.

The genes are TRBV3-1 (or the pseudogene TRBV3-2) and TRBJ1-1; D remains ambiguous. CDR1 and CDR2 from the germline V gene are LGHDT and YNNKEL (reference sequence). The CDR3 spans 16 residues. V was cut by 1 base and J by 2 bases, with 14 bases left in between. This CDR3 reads CASSQVTGLDNTEAFF. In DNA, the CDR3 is TGTGCCAGCAGCCAAGTTACGGGTTTAGACAACACTGAAGCTTTCTTT.